This T cell receptor beta chain was profiled in a study of T cells in localized non-small cell lung cancer. Notes on this clone: Its antigen is still unknown.

Study-wide points: Adjacent lung was found to contain a median about 55 of the top 100 tumor clones. Multi-region tumor sequencing was not done, so intratumor heterogeneity could not be excluded. Measurement of T cell clonality placed uninvolved adjacent lung highest, above the level in tumor.

The CDR3 covers 16 residues. Germline V gene data show CDR1 as MGHRA and CDR2 as YSYEKL. Clones were sequenced by immunoSEQ multiplex PCR, and TCRdb holds only the in-frame ones, with some missing. This table has roughly 40,000 clones, roughly 80% appearing once. The TCR originated in a man between 40 and 69 years old with stage II lung adenocarcinoma. Sequencing was performed on PBMCs, taken before any cancer treatment. The chain has TRBV4-1 and TRBJ2-5; D unclear. The DNA end is a closer match to TRBJ2-7, so the J assignment may be wrong. CDR3 in DNA: TGCGCCAGCAGCCGGGATCCTTGGAGCCCTTCCTACGAGCAGTACTTC. This codes for CASSRDPWSPSYEQYF.